These 26 T cell receptor beta chains were all obtained from the same sample, sequenced in a study of breast tumors, draining lymph nodes, adjacent tissues listed by TCRdb under 2016. Library construction relied on multiplex PCR. The sequencer listed for this sample is Illumina HiSeq 2000. TCRdb took the public reads, trimmed them with fastp at Q25, ran MiXCR for clone calling and kept in-frame beta chains. CDR3 protein sequences are deduplicated, and each keeps its most common genes and DNA. This sample comprises 25,000 or so distinct CDR3 sequences, 68% of them detected only once. Of the sample, 20% to 30% falls within the top ten clones. Material: tumor-adjacent breast tissue. The receptor set was obtained from a female donor with breast cancer. Some clones in this sample may be carry-over from other donors' samples.

The CDR3 bases are TGCAGCGTTGACGCGGGGACCCCCTCTATGGGGAATGAGCAGTTCTTC. Its protein product is CSVDAGTPSMGNEQFF. J is TRBJ2-1 and V is TRBV29-1; D is perhaps TRBD2 (6 bases). The CDR3 length is 16 residues. Germline loops: CDR1 SQVTM, CDR2 ANQGSEA. Trimming removed 3 bases from V and 7 bases from J, with 22 bases in between.

By share, this clonotype ranks as medium-sized. V and J are TRBV20-1 and TRBJ1-2; tentatively, D is TRBD1 (6 bases). The CDR3 has 11 amino acids. Germline loops: CDR1 DFQATT, CDR2 SNEGSKA (reference sequence). V was cut by 5 bases and J by 4 bases, with 8 bases left in between. CDR3 nucleotide sequence: TGCAGTGCTTCACAGGGCTATGGCTACACCTTC. This encodes CSASQGYGYTF.

The gene calls are TRBV20-1 and TRBJ2-2; D is undetermined. Trimming pared 5 bases from V and 0 bases from J, leaving 7 bases between. The CDR3 contains 13 residues. Germline V gives CDR1 DFQATT, CDR2 SNEGSKA (reference sequence). DNA of the CDR3: TGCAGTGCTCAGCGATCGAACACCGGGGAGCTGTTTTTT. Encoded protein: CSAQRSNTGELFF.

In its sample, this clonotype ranks as medium-sized. For the CDR3, the DNA is TGTGCCACCAGTGAATCCACAGGGGGTTGGAGCAATCAGCCCCAGCATTTT. Translated: CATSESTGGWSNQPQHF. V usage is TRBV24-1 and J usage is TRBJ1-5; 8 bases are shared with TRBD1. The CDR3 runs to 17 residues. CDR1 is KGHDR and CDR2 is SFDVKD in the germline V gene. V lost 4 bases, J lost 1 base, and 8 bases stayed unmatched.

In its sample, this clonotype was seen a few times. This rearrangement joins TRBV4-2 to TRBJ1-4; 11 bases match TRBD1. CDR1 and CDR2 (germline): LGHNA, YNFKEQ. J was trimmed by 8 bases and V by 3 bases; bases with no gene match: 5. CDR3 length: 15 amino acids. CDR3 region: CASSQTDRGREKLFF. CDR3 in DNA: TGTGCCAGCAGCCAGACGGACAGGGGGCGGGAAAAACTGTTTTTT.

The J gene is TRBJ2-2, the V gene TRBV5-1; D uncertain. The CDR3 extends over 15 amino acids. Germline V gene sequence: CDR1 SGHRS, CDR2 YFSETQ. Trimming removed 0 bases at V and 3 bases at J, with 9 bases between. The CDR3 region is CASSLVGFDTGELFF. CDR3 nucleotide sequence: TGCGCCAGCAGCTTGGTAGGGTTCGACACCGGGGAGCTGTTTTTT. The full variable domain, rest sourced from reference TRBV5-1 and TRBJ2-2, is KAGVTQTPRYLIKTRGQQVTLSCSPISGHRSVSWYQQTPGQGLQFLFEYFSETQRNKGNFPGRFSGRQFSNSRSEMNVSTLELGDSALYLCASSLVGFDTGELFFGEGSRLTVL.

The CDR3 sequence is CATSDFPRGADTQYF. In nucleotides, the CDR3 is TGTGCCACCAGTGATTTCCCCAGGGGCGCAGATACGCAGTATTTT. The chain links TRBV24-1 to TRBJ2-3; D may be TRBD1 (6 bases). Germline values: CDR1 KGHDR, CDR2 SFDVKD. V was clipped by 1 base and J by 4 bases, with 11 bases between them. The CDR3 spans 15 residues.

This chain joins TRBV29-1 and TRBJ2-2; TRBD1 is a possible D gene (5 bases). This CDR3 is built from 14 residues. Trimming stripped 6 bases from V and 4 bases from J, with 15 bases between. Germline V gene sequence: CDR1 SQVTM, CDR2 ANQGSEA. In DNA, the CDR3 is TGCAGCGTCACAGGTCCTGCGAGCACCGGGGAGCTGTTTTTT. Its protein product is CSVTGPASTGELFF.

This chain joins TRBV6-6 and TRBJ2-5; TRBD2 aligns across 11 bases. This CDR3 spans 16 amino acids. In germline, CDR1 is MNHNY, CDR2 SVGAGI (reference sequence). Trimming at V came to 2 bases and at J to 1 base, leaving 3 bases not matched to a gene. Written as DNA, the CDR3 is TGTGCCAGCAGTTACGGTACTAGCGGGAGCCAAGAGACCCAGTACTTC. Protein sequence: CASSYGTSGSQETQYF.

The chain is built from TRBV9 and TRBJ2-5; the D gene is possibly TRBD2 (5 bases). Trimming took 3 bases from V and 0 from J, leaving 12 bases between them. Germline V gene data show CDR1 as SGDLS and CDR2 as YYNGEE. This CDR3 has 15 amino acids. As DNA, the CDR3 is TGTGCCAGCAGCGCCAATCCGGGGTACCAAGAGACCCAGTACTTC. It codes for CASSANPGYQETQYF.

This rearrangement joins TRBV6-2 or TRBV6-3 to TRBJ2-7, with 13 bases aligning to TRBD2. V trimming: 5 bases; J trimming: 6 bases; junction bases outside the gene matches: 7. CDR1 is MNHEY and CDR2 is SVGEGT in the germline V gene. The CDR3 contains 15 residues. The CDR3, as DNA: TGTGCCAGCAGTCCGACTAGCGGGAGGATAGCCGAGCAGTACTTC. Protein product: CASSPTSGRIAEQYF.

This clonotype was detected many times. CDR3 loop: CASSLPGPGSYEQYF. The CDR3 coding sequence is TGTGCCAGCAGCTTACCCGGTCCAGGCTCCTACGAGCAGTACTTC. V and J are TRBV11-2 and TRBJ2-7, with D unresolved. Germline CDR1 reads SGHAT; CDR2 reads FQNNGV. V was trimmed by 2 bases and J by 0 bases, leaving 11 bases between them. This CDR3 has 15 residues.

The chain recombines TRBV29-1 with TRBJ2-7; D remains ambiguous. This CDR3 region has 11 residues. Trimming took off 6 bases at V and 0 bases at J, with 6 bases between the two ends. Per the germline V gene, CDR1 is SQVTM and CDR2 is ANQGSEA. The CDR3 region has the DNA TGCAGCGTCGGCCACTCCTACGAGCAGTACTTC. It specifies CSVGHSYEQYF.

The chain combines TRBV20-1 with TRBJ1-2; maybe TRBD1 (5 bases). V lost 5 bases and J 4 bases, leaving 20 bases between the germline ends. CDR3 size: 15 residues. In germline, CDR1 is DFQATT, CDR2 SNEGSKA (reference sequence). DNA for the CDR3: TGCAGTGCTGCACCAAACGCCGGGACCGGCTATGGCTACACCTTC. This gives the protein CSAAPNAGTGYGYTF.

V and J are TRBV4-1 and TRBJ2-2, with 7 positions matching TRBD1. CDR3 length equals 15 residues. CDR1 and CDR2 (germline): MGHRA, YSYEKL. V shed 1 base and J 5 bases; nucleotides not matched to a gene: 4. CDR3 sequence reads: CASSQGSRGTGELFF. In DNA, the CDR3 is TGCGCCAGCAGCCAAGGTAGCAGGGGGACCGGGGAGCTGTTTTTT.

The gene calls are TRBV20-1 and TRBJ2-1; possibly TRBD1 for D (5 bases). Trimming took 6 bases from V and 6 from J, leaving 18 bases between them. The germline V gene encodes CDR1 DFQATT and CDR2 SNEGSKA (reference sequence). The CDR3 covers 14 residues. The DNA of the CDR3 is TGCAGTGCAAGTCCTTTCAGACAGATCAATGAGCAGTTCTTC. Residues: CSASPFRQINEQFF.

This chain uses TRBV6-1 with TRBJ2-1; D is undetermined. There are 11 residues in the CDR3. Germline V CDR1 and CDR2: MNHNS, SASEGT. V shed 8 bases and J shed 10 bases, with 12 bases lying between them. In nucleotides, the CDR3 is TGTGCCAGCCGGTGGCTCGCGGAGCAGTTCTTC. Translating gives CASRWLAEQFF.

The chain combines TRBV28 with TRBJ1-2; 7 nucleotides align to TRBD1. This CDR3 has 14 residues. The V segment lost 10 bases and the J segment 4 bases; nucleotides outside the gene matches: 12. Germline-derived CDR1 and CDR2 are MDHEN and SYDVKM. CDR3 in DNA: TGTGCCACCTACCTATCCGGGACAGTCTATGGCTACACCTTC. Amino acids: CATYLSGTVYGYTF.

V is TRBV15 and J is TRBJ2-5; D may be TRBD1 or TRBD2 (6 bases each). Trimming stripped 1 base from V and 4 bases from J, with 13 bases between. CDR3 length equals 15 residues. The germline gives CDR1 LNHNV, CDR2 YYDKDF (reference sequence). CDR3 nucleotide sequence: TGTGCCACCAGCAGAGGAGGGGGGCGGGGAGAGACCCAGTACTTC. Protein: CATSRGGGRGETQYF.

The V gene is TRBV20-1, the J gene TRBJ2-7; 11 nucleotides align to TRBD2. There are 13 residues in the CDR3. The V gene's germline CDR1 is DFQATT and CDR2 SNEGSKA (reference sequence). V was clipped by 4 bases and J by 6 bases; unmatched bases: 5. CDR3 coding DNA: TGCAGTGCTACCATAGCGGGAGGGGCCGAGCAGTACTTC. Its translation is CSATIAGGAEQYF.

As for this clonotype: The junction departs from the called germline gene at one end, perhaps through a read error. The genes are TRBV12-3 or TRBV12-4 and TRBJ2-3; 7 bases are a match to TRBD2. CDR3 length equals 16 residues. The DNA for the CDR3 is TGTGCCATCAGTGAGGGCGTTAGCGGGTACACAGATACGCAGTATTTT. Amino acids: CAISEGVSGYTDTQYF.

By its share, this clonotype is medium-sized (0.01 to 0.1%). The chain combines TRBV4-1 with TRBJ2-1, with 8 bases fitting TRBD2. This CDR3 comprises 16 residues. Losses at the gene ends were 2 bases for V and 9 bases for J; bases not matched to a gene: 12. Germline loops: CDR1 MGHRA, CDR2 YSYEKL. CDR3 protein: CASSQPRGGEGVEQFF. CDR3 coding DNA: TGCGCCAGCAGCCAACCCCGGGGGGGCGAAGGTGTTGAGCAGTTCTTC.

This sequence joins TRBV12-3 or TRBV12-4 and TRBJ2-3, with D possibly TRBD1 on 6 matching bases. V gave up 1 base and J gave up 5 bases, with 25 bases separating them. This CDR3 region has 19 residues. CDR3 nucleotide sequence: TGTGCCAGCAGTTTAGTTATGGCGGTGGGGGCGGTCGTCAAAGATACGCAGTATTTT. The encoded protein is CASSLVMAVGAVVKDTQYF.

The chain is built from TRBV11-2 and TRBJ2-3; no reliable D call. CDR1 and CDR2 from the germline V gene are SGHAT and FQNNGV. The length of the CDR3 is 14 residues. Deletions cut 1 base from V and 2 bases from J, with 7 bases between. The CDR3 nucleotides read TGTGCCAGCAGCTTAGTAACCCTCACAGATACGCAGTATTTT. It encodes CASSLVTLTDTQYF.

This clonotype was counted only a few times. The chain couples TRBV20-1 to TRBJ2-7; TRBD2 matches 10 bases. The germline V gene encodes CDR1 DFQATT and CDR2 SNEGSKA (reference sequence). The CDR3 totals 14 residues. With 3 bases clipped from V and 3 bases from J, the junction kept 5 bases outside the gene matches. DNA of the CDR3: TGCAGTGCTAGCTTAGCGGGAGGCATCTACGAGCAGTACTTC. Its translation is CSASLAGGIYEQYF.

The rearrangement joins TRBV10-3 to TRBJ2-7; D is uncertain. The germline gives CDR1 ENHRY, CDR2 SYGVKD. The CDR3 is made up of 12 amino acids. Trimming took off 8 bases at V and 1 base at J, with 9 bases between the two ends. CDR3 loop: CAIGVSSYEQYF. DNA of the CDR3: TGTGCCATCGGCGTATCATCCTACGAGCAGTACTTC.